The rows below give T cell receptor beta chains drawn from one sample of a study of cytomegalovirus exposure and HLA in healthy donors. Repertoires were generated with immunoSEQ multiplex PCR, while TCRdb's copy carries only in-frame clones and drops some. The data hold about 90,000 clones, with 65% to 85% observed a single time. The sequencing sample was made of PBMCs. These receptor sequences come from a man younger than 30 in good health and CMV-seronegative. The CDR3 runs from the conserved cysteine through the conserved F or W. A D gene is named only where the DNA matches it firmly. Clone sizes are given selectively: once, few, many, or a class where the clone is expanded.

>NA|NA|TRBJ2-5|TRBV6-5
CASSRGATQYF
TGTGCCAGCAGCCGCGGCGCGACCCAGTACTTC
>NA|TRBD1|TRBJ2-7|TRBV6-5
CATHRDRDSYEQYF
TGTGCCACCCACCGGGACAGGGACTCCTACGAGCAGTACTTC
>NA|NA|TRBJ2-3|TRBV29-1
CSVEDIINGGTQYF
TGCAGCGTTGAAGACATTATCAACGGGGGAACGCAGTATTTT
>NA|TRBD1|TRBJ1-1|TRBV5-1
CASSSAGQGSRTEAFF
TGCGCCAGCAGCTCCGCGGGACAGGGATCCAGAACTGAAGCTTTCTTT
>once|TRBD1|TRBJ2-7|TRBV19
CASSPTGTGFPGGVYEQYF
TGTGCCAGTAGTCCTACCGGGACAGGGTTCCCCGGGGGCGTCTACGAGCAGTACTTC
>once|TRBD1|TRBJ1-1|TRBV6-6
CASSWGQGMGAFF
TGTGCCAGCAGTTGGGGACAGGGGATGGGAGCTTTCTTT
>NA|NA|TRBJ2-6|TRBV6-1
CASRLTGGANVLTF
TGTGCCAGCAGATTGACTGGGGGGGCCAACGTCCTGACTTTC
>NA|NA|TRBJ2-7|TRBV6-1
CASTDFLYEQYF
TGTGCCAGCACGGACTTCCTGTACGAGCAGTACTTC
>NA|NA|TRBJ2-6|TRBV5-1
CASSLKSLSSGANVLTF
TGCGCCAGCAGCTTGAAATCACTGAGCTCTGGGGCCAACGTCCTGACTTTC
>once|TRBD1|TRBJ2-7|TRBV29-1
CSVADRSSYEQYF
TGCAGCGTTGCGGACAGGAGCTCCTACGAGCAGTACTTC
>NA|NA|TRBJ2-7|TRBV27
CASSLVAGRSYEQYF
TGTGCCAGCAGTTTGGTGGCGGGCCGTTCCTACGAGCAGTACTTC
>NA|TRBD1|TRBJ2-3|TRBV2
CASRLGQGADTQYF
TGTGCCAGCAGGCTAGGGCAGGGGGCGGATACGCAGTATTTT
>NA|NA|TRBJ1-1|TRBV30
CAWSPWNTEAFF
TGTGCCTGGAGTCCTTGGAACACTGAAGCTTTCTTT
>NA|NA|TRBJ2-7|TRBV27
CASSLKAGMEIYEQYF
TGTGCCAGCAGTTTAAAGGCGGGAATGGAAATCTACGAGCAGTACTTC
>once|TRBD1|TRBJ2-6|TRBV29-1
CSVRTGLGANVLTF
TGCAGCGTTAGGACAGGGCTTGGGGCCAACGTCCTGACTTTC
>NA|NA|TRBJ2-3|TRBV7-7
CASSRGLGDFTDTQYF
TGTGCTAGCAGCCGCGGACTTGGGGATTTCACAGATACGCAGTATTTT
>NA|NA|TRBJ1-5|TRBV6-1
CASSSQGNNQPQHF
TGTGCCAGCAGTAGCCAGGGGAACAATCAGCCCCAGCATTTT
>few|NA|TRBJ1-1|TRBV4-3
CASSQDMGEGQAAFF
TGCGCCAGCAGCCAAGATATGGGAGAGGGCCAAGCGGCTTTCTTT
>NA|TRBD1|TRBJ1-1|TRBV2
CASSLNRGLTEAFF
TGTGCCAGCAGTCTAAACAGGGGGCTCACTGAAGCTTTCTTT
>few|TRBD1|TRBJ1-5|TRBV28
CASSDPGGGNQPQHF
TGTGCCAGCAGTGATCCAGGGGGCGGCAATCAGCCCCAGCATTTT
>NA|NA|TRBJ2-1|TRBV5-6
CASSLRTTPRYNEQFF
TGTGCCAGCAGCTTGAGAACTACCCCCCGGTACAATGAGCAGTTCTTC
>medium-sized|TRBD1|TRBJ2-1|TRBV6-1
CASSDWDRGPNEQFF
TGTGCCAGCAGTGACTGGGACAGGGGCCCCAATGAGCAGTTCTTC
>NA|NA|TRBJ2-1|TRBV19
CASSIARVAGMNSYNEQFF
TGTGCCAGTAGTATAGCCCGTGTGGCAGGAATGAACTCCTACAATGAGCAGTTCTTC
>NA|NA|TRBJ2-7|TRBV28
CASREQGVKNYEQYF
TGTGCCAGCAGGGAACAGGGAGTCAAGAACTACGAGCAGTACTTC
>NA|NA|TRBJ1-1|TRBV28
CASSKRTGLGTEAFF
TGTGCCAGCAGTAAGAGAACAGGTCTGGGGACTGAAGCTTTCTTT
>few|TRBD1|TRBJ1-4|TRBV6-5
CASSGTVREKLFF
TGTGCCAGCTCCGGGACAGTAAGAGAAAAACTGTTTTTT
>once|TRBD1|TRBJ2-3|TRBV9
CASSVVPVDRGLADTQYF
TGTGCCAGCAGCGTAGTCCCAGTGGACAGGGGGCTCGCAGATACGCAGTATTTT
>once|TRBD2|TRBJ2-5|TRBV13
CASSSTRSAGGGETQYF
TGTGCCAGCAGCTCGACCCGCTCAGCGGGAGGGGGGGAGACCCAGTACTTC
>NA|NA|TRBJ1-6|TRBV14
CASTSGGGSPLHF
TGTGCCAGTACCAGCGGCGGGGGTTCACCCCTCCACTTT
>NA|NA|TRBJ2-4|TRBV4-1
CASSQEGSVVAVAKNIQYF
TGCGCCAGCAGCCAAGAAGGAAGCGTTGTGGCGGTAGCCAAAAACATTCAGTACTTC
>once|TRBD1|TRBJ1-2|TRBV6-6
CASSYGQGRLYGYTF
TGTGCCAGCAGTTACGGACAGGGGCGACTCTATGGCTACACCTTC
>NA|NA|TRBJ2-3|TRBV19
CASRIIASSTDTQYF
TGTGCCAGTAGGATTATAGCGTCTAGCACAGATACGCAGTATTTT
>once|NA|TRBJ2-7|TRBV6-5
CASSNSVSSYEQYF
TGTGCCAGCAGTAACTCAGTGAGTTCCTACGAGCAGTACTTC
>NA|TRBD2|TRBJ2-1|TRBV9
CASSLKLAGGPDNEQFF
TGTGCCAGCAGCCTAAAGCTAGCGGGAGGGCCTGACAATGAGCAGTTCTTC
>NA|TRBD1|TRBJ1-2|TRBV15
CATSRAGPTDRRDYGYTF
TGTGCCACCAGCAGAGCTGGGCCTACGGACAGGCGTGACTATGGCTACACCTTC
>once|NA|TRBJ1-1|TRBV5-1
CASSLSTMNTEAFF
TGCGCCAGCAGCTTGTCGACAATGAACACTGAAGCTTTCTTT
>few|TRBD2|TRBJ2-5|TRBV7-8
CASSLGTTQETQYF
TGTGCCAGCAGCCTGGGGACTACCCAAGAGACCCAGTACTTC
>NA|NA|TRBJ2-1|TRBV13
CASRTRGPEGNEQFF
TGTGCCAGCAGAACGAGAGGACCAGAGGGAAATGAGCAGTTCTTC
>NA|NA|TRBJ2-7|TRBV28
CASSPLNEQYF
TGTGCCAGCAGCCCCTTAAACGAGCAGTACTTC
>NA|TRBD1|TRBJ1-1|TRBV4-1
CASSHTTGGTEAFF
TGCGCCAGCAGCCACACAACAGGGGGCACTGAAGCTTTCTTT
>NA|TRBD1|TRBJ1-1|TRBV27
CASSPGTGRTAEAFF
TGTGCCAGCAGTCCCGGGACAGGTCGGACCGCTGAAGCTTTCTTT
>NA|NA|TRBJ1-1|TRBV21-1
CASSTYGWQVYTEAFF
TGTGCCAGCAGCACGTACGGCTGGCAGGTTTACACTGAAGCTTTCTTT
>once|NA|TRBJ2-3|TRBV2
CASSLGAADTQYF
TGTGCCAGCAGTTTGGGGGCTGCAGATACGCAGTATTTT
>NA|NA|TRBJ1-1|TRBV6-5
CASSPRQPGTEAFF
TGTGCCAGCAGTCCACGACAGCCGGGCACTGAAGCTTTCTTT
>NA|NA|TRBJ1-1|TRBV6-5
CASRTQRENTEAFF
TGTGCCAGCAGAACGCAACGGGAGAACACTGAAGCTTTCTTT
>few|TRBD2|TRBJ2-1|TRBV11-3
CASSGTSGSNEQFF
TGTGCCAGCAGCGGGACTAGCGGGAGTAATGAGCAGTTCTTC
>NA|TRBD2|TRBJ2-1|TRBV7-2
CASSLGWGGSNEQFF
TGTGCCAGCAGCTTAGGGTGGGGGGGGAGCAATGAGCAGTTCTTC
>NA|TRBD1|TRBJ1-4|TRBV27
CASSLFGTGTATNEKLFF
TGTGCCAGCAGTTTATTTGGGACAGGGACCGCAACTAATGAAAAACTGTTTTTT
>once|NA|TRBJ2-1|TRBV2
CASSEAVPREEQFF
TGTGCCAGCAGTGAAGCGGTCCCGCGGGAAGAGCAGTTCTTC
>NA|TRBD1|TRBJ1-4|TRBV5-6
CASSLGQGAGKLFF
TGTGCCAGCAGCTTGGGACAGGGGGCCGGAAAACTGTTTTTT
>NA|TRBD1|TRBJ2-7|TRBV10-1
CASSTFGQGDINEQYF
TGCGCCAGCAGCACCTTCGGACAGGGTGATATCAATGAGCAGTACTTC
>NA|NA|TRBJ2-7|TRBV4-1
CASSPRGGKSSYEQYF
TGCGCCAGCAGCCCTCGAGGGGGAAAAAGCTCCTACGAGCAGTACTTC
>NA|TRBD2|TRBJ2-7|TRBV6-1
CASRGGGDNEQYF
TGTGCCAGCAGGGGGGGAGGGGATAACGAGCAGTACTTC
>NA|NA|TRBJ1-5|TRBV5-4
CASSFGGTGQPQHF
TGTGCCAGCAGCTTTGGGGGGACTGGTCAGCCCCAGCATTTT
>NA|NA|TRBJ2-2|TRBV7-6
CASSLMRVPFDTGELFF
TGTGCCAGCAGCTTAATGAGGGTCCCTTTCGACACCGGGGAGCTGTTTTTT